This is a list of T cell receptor beta chains from one sample in a study of shared clonotypes between healthy human individuals. Using immunoSEQ multiplex PCR, the repertoire was profiled, and TCRdb retains in-frame clones only, with some absent. Of about 590,000 clones listed, less than 97% are singletons. Material for sequencing was naive CD8+ T cells sorted from blood. The receptor set was obtained from a woman in her 30s in good health. Both conserved end residues are part of each CDR3. D genes are given only for firm matches. A clone size is listed for some rows: how often the clone was seen (once, few, many), or a class if it is expanded.

>TRBJ1-6|-|-|TRBV30
CAWSVGQGGSPLHF
TGTGCCTGGAGTGTCGGGCAGGGAGGGTCACCCCTCCACTTT
>TRBJ2-1|-|TRBD2|TRBV7-2
CASSLELAGGNEQFF
TGTGCCAGCAGCTTAGAGCTAGCGGGTGGCAATGAGCAGTTCTTC
>TRBJ2-7|-|TRBD1|TRBV29-1
CSVEAPTGGLEQYF
TGCAGCGTTGAAGCTCCCACAGGGGGCCTCGAGCAGTACTTC
>TRBJ2-5|-|-|TRBV28
CASSLARFQETQYF
TGTGCCAGCAGTTTGGCCAGGTTCCAAGAGACCCAGTACTTC
>TRBJ2-7|-|-|TRBV6-5
CASSYGAGGLYEQYF
TGTGCCAGCAGTTACGGGGCAGGCGGGTTATACGAGCAGTACTTC
>TRBJ1-3|-|TRBD1|TRBV6-5
CASSPGTAGNTIYF
TGTGCCAGCAGCCCCGGGACAGCTGGAAACACCATATATTTT
>TRBJ2-7|-|-|TRBV6-1
CASRDRNSYEQYF
TGTGCCAGCAGGGACCGAAACTCCTACGAGCAGTACTTC
>TRBJ1-1|-|-|TRBV27
CASSLSAGSASAFF
TGTGCCAGCAGTTTATCAGCGGGCTCCGCCTCCGCTTTCTTT
>TRBJ2-7|-|TRBD2|TRBV29-1
CSVPGLAGEQYF
TGCAGCGTCCCGGGACTAGCGGGCGAGCAGTACTTC
>TRBJ1-1|-|-|TRBV14
CASSQVQRTEAFF
TGTGCCAGCAGCCAAGTACAGAGGACTGAAGCTTTCTTT
>TRBJ2-1|-|TRBD1|TRBV5-8
CASSRDRGLDEQFF
TGTGCCAGCAGCCGGGACAGGGGGCTCGATGAGCAGTTCTTC
>TRBJ2-1|-|TRBD1|TRBV7-8
CASSPHGQGASYNEQFF
TGTGCCAGCAGCCCGCACGGACAGGGGGCATCCTACAATGAGCAGTTCTTC
>TRBJ2-1|-|-|TRBV28
CASSLDEQFF
TGTGCCAGCAGTCTCGATGAGCAGTTCTTC
>TRBJ2-1|-|TRBD2|TRBV11-2
CASSSLPGLAADNEQFF
TGTGCCAGCAGTTCTCTCCCCGGTCTAGCGGCAGACAATGAGCAGTTCTTC
>TRBJ1-2|-|-|TRBV7-9
CASSLDTSYGYTF
TGTGCCAGCAGCCTGGACACCTCCTATGGCTACACCTTC
>TRBJ2-1|-|TRBD2|TRBV2
CASSEGLASSYNEQFF
TGTGCCAGCAGTGAAGGACTAGCGTCCTCCTACAATGAGCAGTTCTTC
>TRBJ1-2|-|TRBD1|TRBV27
CASSLVQGGYGYTF
TGTGCCAGCAGTTTGGTACAGGGGGGCTATGGCTACACCTTC
>TRBJ1-5|-|TRBD1|TRBV6-5
CASSKTGVVQPQHF
TGTGCCAGCAGTAAGACAGGGGTGGTTCAGCCCCAGCATTTT
>TRBJ2-7|-|-|TRBV5-6
CASSLGAGPPYEQYF
TGTGCCAGCAGCTTGGGAGCAGGGCCTCCCTACGAGCAGTACTTC
>TRBJ1-2|-|-|TRBV25-1
CASSGLYGYTF
TGTGCCAGCTCCGGCCTCTATGGCTACACCTTC
>TRBJ2-7|-|-|TRBV25-1
CASSLVHGAYEQYF
TGTGCCAGCAGTCTGGTTCATGGGGCCTACGAGCAGTACTTC
>TRBJ2-7|-|TRBD1|TRBV15
CATSSGVRTGLHEQYF
TGTGCCACCAGCAGTGGAGTCAGGACAGGGCTCCACGAGCAGTACTTC
>TRBJ1-1|-|TRBD1|TRBV25-1
CASSRGLMNTEAFF
TGTGCCAGTTCCAGGGGGCTAATGAACACTGAAGCTTTCTTT
>TRBJ1-1|-|-|TRBV6-1
CASSEAPGADLNTEAFF
TGTGCCAGCAGTGAAGCTCCCGGGGCAGACCTTAACACTGAAGCTTTCTTT
>TRBJ1-4|-|-|TRBV30
CAWNPICGEKLFF
TGTGCCTGGAACCCAATATGTGGTGAAAAACTGTTTTTT
>TRBJ2-7|-|TRBD2|TRBV27
CASSLAGDEQYF
TGTGCCAGCAGTTTAGCGGGGGACGAGCAGTACTTC
>TRBJ2-1|-|-|TRBV4-1
CASSQRSGDFYNEQFF
TGCGCCAGCAGCCAACGCAGCGGAGACTTCTACAATGAGCAGTTCTTC
>TRBJ2-3|-|-|TRBV5-1
CASRDGFGADTQYF
TGCGCCAGCAGGGACGGGTTCGGGGCAGATACGCAGTATTTT
>TRBJ2-7|-|-|TRBV5-6
CASSLSSYEQYF
TGTGCCAGCAGCTTGAGCTCCTACGAGCAGTACTTC
>TRBJ2-2|-|TRBD1|TRBV28
CASTVTGGFGELFF
TGTGCCAGCACCGTGACAGGGGGCTTCGGGGAGCTGTTTTTT
>TRBJ2-2|-|-|TRBV27
CASSLSPTENTGELFF
TGTGCCAGCAGTTTATCGCCCACCGAGAACACCGGGGAGCTGTTTTTT
>TRBJ2-7|-|-|TRBV23-1
CQGRLYEQYF
TGCCAAGGCAGACTCTACGAGCAGTACTTC
>TRBJ1-2|-|-|TRBV6-6
CASTEQGANYGYTF
TGTGCCAGCACCGAACAGGGAGCGAACTATGGCTACACCTTC
>TRBJ2-6|-|-|TRBV5-4
CASSLSGAGANVLTF
TGTGCCAGCAGCTTGTCAGGGGCTGGGGCCAACGTCCTGACTTTC
>TRBJ2-3|-|TRBD2|TRBV4-1
CASSLRLAGVLGTQYF
TGCGCCAGCAGCCTTCGACTAGCGGGAGTCCTTGGTACGCAGTATTTT
>TRBJ2-7|-|TRBD1|TRBV5-1
CASSPGQGAYEQYF
TGCGCCAGCAGCCCCGGGCAGGGGGCTTACGAGCAGTACTTC
>TRBJ1-5|once|TRBD1|TRBV19
CASRPGTGNQPQHF
TGTGCCAGTAGACCCGGGACAGGCAATCAGCCCCAGCATTTT